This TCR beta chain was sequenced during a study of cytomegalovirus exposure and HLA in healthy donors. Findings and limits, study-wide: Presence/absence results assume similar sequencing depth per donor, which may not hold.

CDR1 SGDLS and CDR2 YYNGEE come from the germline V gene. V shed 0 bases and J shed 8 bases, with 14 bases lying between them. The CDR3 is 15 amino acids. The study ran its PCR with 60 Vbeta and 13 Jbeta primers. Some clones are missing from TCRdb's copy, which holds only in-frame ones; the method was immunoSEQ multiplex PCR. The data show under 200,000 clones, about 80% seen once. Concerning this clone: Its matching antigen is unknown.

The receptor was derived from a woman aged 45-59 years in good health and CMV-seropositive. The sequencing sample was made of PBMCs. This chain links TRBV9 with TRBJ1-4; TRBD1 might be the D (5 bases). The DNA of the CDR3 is TGTGCCAGCAGCGTAGGGCCAGGGTGGAAGGAAAAACTGTTTTTT. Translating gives CASSVGPGWKEKLFF.